This TCR beta chain was documented in a study of post-analysis software for immune sequencing data. On the study more broadly: Some patients lacked subtype; others had relapsing-remitting, secondary progressive or progressive-relapsing disease.

TCR beta libraries were prepared from cDNA with unique molecular identifiers. Yield was approximately 500,000 cDNA molecules from approximately 0.95 to 9.8 million T cells. Each CDR3 protein gets one entry after TCRdb re-called the PCR reads with MiXCR. Among roughly 170,000 distinct CDR3 sequences listed, 30% were seen once. Concerning this clonotype: Its antigen remains unknown. A much larger clonotype is one base distant, so this may be a read error.

Study results and limitations: By F measure, samples from a shared preparation batch strongly co-clustered. Normalized Chao1 diversity in multiple sclerosis patients fell significantly below that of controls.

The TCR sequence derives from a girl aged 10-17 years with multiple sclerosis. Sequencing input: blood.

CDR3 in DNA: TGTGCCGGCAGCGGAGCCGGGATTACGGGGGCGGGAGATACGCAGTATTTT. This codes for CAGSGAGITGAGDTQYF. The chain recombines TRBV7-8 with TRBJ2-3; D may correspond to TRBD1 or TRBD2 (6 bases each). The CDR3 is 17 residues long. Germline CDR1 is SGHVS and CDR2 is FQNEAQ.